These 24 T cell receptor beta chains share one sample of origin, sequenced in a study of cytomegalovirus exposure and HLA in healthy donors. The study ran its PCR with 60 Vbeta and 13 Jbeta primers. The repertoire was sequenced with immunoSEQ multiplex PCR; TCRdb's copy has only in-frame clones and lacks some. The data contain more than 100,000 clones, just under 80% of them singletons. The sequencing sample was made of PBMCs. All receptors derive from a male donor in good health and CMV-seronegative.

This CDR3 reads CASSIASGTGNYGYTF. The CDR3 nucleotides are TGTGCCAGTAGTATAGCCTCCGGGACAGGGAACTATGGCTACACCTTC. The chain couples TRBV19 to TRBJ1-2; 9 bases agree with TRBD1. This CDR3 has 16 amino acids. In germline, CDR1 is LNHDA, CDR2 SQIVND (reference sequence). V was clipped by 1 base and J by 2 bases; unmatched bases: 5.

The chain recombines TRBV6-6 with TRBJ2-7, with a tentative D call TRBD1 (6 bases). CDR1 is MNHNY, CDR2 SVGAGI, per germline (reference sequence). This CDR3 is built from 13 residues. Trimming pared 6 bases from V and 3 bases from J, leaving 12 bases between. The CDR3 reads CASSPGQSYEQYF. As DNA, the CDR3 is TGTGCCAGCAGCCCGGGACAAAGCTACGAGCAGTACTTC.

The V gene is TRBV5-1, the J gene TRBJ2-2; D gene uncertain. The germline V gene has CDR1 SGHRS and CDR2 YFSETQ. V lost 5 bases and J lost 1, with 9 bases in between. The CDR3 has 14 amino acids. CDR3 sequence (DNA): TGCGCCAGCAGTAGACGACAGAACACCGGGGAGCTGTTTTTT. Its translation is CASSRRQNTGELFF.

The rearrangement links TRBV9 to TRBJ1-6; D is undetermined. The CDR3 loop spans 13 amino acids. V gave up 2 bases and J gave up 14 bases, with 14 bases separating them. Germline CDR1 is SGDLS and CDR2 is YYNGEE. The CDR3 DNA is TGTGCCAGCAGCGTCTCGAGCGCGGCGGCCCTCCACTTT. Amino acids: CASSVSSAAALHF.

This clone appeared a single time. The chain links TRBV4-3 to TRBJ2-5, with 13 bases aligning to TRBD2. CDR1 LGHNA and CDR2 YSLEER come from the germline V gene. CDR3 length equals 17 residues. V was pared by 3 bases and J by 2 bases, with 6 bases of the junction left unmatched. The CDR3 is CASSQGLAGSEQETQYF. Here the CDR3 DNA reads TGCGCCAGCAGCCAGGGACTAGCGGGGAGTGAGCAAGAGACCCAGTACTTC.

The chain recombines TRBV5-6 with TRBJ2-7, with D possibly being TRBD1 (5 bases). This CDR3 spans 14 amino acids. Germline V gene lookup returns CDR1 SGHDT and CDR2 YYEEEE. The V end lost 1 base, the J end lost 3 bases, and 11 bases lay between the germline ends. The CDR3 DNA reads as TGTGCCAGCAGCTTGAGTGGACACCTCTACGAGCAGTACTTC. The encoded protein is CASSLSGHLYEQYF.

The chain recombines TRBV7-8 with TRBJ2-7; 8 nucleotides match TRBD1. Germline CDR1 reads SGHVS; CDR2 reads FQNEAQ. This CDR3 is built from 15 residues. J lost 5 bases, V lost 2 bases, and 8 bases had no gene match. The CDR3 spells CASSLRRDRINEQYF. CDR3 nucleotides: TGTGCCAGCAGCTTAAGACGGGACAGGATCAACGAGCAGTACTTC.

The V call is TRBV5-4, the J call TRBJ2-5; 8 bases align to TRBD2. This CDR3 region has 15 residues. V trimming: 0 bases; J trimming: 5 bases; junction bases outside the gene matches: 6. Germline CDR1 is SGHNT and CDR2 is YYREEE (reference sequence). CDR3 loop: CASSLAASGRETQYF. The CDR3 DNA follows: TGTGCCAGCAGCTTGGCCGCTAGCGGGCGGGAGACCCAGTACTTC. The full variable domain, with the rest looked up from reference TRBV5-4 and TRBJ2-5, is ETGVTQSPTHLIKTRGQQVTLRCSSQSGHNTVSWYQQALGQGPQFIFQYYREEENGRGNFPPRFSGLQFPNYSSELNVNALELDDSALYLCASSLAASGRETQYFGPGTRLLVL.

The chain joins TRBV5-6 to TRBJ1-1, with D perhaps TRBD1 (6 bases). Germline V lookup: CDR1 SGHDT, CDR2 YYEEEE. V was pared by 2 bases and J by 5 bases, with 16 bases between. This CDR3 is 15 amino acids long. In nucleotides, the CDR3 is TGTGCCAGCAGCTTCGGACAGCCGGTCGGGACTGAAGCTTTCTTT. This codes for CASSFGQPVGTEAFF. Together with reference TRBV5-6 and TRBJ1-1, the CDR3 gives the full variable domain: DAGVTQSPTHLIKTRGQQVTLRCSPKSGHDTVSWYQQALGQGPQFIFQYYEEEERQRGNFPDRFSGHQFPNYSSELNVNALLLGDSALYLCASSFGQPVGTEAFFGQGTRLTVV.

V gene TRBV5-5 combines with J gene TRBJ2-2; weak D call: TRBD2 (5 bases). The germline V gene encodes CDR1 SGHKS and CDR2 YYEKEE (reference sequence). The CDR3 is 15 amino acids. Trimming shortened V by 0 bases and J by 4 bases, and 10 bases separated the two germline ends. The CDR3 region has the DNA TGTGCCAGCAGCTTGGCGGGGTGGGGCACCGGGGAGCTGTTTTTT. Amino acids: CASSLAGWGTGELFF.

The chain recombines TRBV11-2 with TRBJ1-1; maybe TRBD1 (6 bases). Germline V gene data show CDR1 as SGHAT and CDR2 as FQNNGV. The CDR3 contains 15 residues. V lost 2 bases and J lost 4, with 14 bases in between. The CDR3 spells CASSLTGGEGTEAFF. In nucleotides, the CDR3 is TGTGCCAGCAGCTTAACGGGGGGCGAAGGCACTGAAGCTTTCTTT.

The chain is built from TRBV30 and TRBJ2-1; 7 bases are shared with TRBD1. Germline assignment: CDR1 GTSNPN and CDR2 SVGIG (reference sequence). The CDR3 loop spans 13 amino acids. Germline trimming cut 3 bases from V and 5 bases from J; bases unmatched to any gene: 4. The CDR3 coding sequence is TGTGCCTGGAGCGGACAGGCCCACAATGAGCAGTTCTTC. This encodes CAWSGQAHNEQFF. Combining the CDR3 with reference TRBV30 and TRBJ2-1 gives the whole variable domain SQTIHQWPATLVQPVGSPLSLECTVEGTSNPNLYWYRQAAGRGLQLLFYSVGIGQISSEVPQNLSASRPQDRQFILSSKKLLLSDSGFYLCAWSGQAHNEQFFGPGTRLTVL.

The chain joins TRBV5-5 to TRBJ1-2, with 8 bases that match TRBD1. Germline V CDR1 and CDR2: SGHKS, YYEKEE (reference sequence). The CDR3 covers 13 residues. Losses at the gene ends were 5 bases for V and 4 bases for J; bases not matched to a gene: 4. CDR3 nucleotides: TGTGCCAGCAGGGACAGGGAGAGCTATGGCTACACCTTC. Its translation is CASRDRESYGYTF.

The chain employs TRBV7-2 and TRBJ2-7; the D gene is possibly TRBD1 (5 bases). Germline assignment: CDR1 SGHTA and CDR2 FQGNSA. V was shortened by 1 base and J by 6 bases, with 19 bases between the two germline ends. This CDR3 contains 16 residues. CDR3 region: CASSLDYGSREPEQYF. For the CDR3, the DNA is TGTGCCAGCAGCTTAGACTACGGAAGCAGGGAACCCGAGCAGTACTTC.

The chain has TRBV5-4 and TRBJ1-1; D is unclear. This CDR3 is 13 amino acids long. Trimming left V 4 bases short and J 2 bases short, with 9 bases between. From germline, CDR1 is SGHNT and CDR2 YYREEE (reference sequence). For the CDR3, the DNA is TGTGCCAGCAGCCATAACAGCAACACTGAAGCTTTCTTT. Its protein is CASSHNSNTEAFF.

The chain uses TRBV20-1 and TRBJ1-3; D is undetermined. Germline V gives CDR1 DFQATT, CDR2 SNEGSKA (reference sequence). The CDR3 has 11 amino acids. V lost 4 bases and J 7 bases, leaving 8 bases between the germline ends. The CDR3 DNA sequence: TGCAGTGCTACCCCCCAGAACACCATATATTTT. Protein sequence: CSATPQNTIYF.

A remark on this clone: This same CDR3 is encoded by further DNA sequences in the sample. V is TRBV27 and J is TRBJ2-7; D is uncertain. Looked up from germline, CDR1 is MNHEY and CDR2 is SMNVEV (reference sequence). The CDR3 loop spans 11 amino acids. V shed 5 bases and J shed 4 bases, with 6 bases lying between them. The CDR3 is CASSPGYEQYF. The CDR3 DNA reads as TGTGCCAGCAGTCCGGGTTACGAGCAGTACTTC.

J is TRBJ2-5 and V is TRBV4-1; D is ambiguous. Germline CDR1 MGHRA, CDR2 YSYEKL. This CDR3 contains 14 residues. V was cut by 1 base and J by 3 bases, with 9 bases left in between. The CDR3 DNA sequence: TGCGCCAGCAGCCAAGTCAGGCCAGAAGAGACCCAGTACTTC. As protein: CASSQVRPEETQYF.

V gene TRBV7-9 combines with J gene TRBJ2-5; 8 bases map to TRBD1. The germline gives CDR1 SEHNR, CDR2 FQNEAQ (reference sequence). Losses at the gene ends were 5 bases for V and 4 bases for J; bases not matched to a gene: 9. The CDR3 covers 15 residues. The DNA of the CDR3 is TGTGCCAGCAGCCGACCCGGACAGGGCGGAGAGACCCAGTACTTC. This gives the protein CASSRPGQGGETQYF.

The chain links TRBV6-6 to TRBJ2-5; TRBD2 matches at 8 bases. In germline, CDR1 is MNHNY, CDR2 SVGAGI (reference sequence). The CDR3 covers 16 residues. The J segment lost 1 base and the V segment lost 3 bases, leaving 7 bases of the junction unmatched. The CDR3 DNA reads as TGTGCCAGCAGTTATTCGGGGGGGGGATCCCAAGAGACCCAGTACTTC. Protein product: CASSYSGGGSQETQYF.

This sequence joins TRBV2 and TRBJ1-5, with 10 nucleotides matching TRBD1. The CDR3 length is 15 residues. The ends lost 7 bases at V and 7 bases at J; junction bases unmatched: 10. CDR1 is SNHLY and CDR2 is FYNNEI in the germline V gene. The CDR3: CASIRDRGGGQPQHF. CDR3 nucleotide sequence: TGTGCCAGCATCCGGGACAGGGGAGGTGGCCAGCCCCAGCATTTT.

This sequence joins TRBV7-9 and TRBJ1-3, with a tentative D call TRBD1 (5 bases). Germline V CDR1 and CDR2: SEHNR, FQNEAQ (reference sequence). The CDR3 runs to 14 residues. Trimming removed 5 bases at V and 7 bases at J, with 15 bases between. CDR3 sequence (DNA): TGTGCCAGCAGCCGGGACCTTGCGGGGAACACCATATATTTT. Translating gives CASSRDLAGNTIYF.

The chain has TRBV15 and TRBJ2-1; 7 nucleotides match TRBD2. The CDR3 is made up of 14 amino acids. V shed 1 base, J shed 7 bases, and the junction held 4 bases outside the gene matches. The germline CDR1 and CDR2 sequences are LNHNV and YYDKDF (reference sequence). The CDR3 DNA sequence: TGTGCCACCAGCAGAGGTGGGGGGGGAAATGAGCAGTTCTTC. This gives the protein CATSRGGGGNEQFF.

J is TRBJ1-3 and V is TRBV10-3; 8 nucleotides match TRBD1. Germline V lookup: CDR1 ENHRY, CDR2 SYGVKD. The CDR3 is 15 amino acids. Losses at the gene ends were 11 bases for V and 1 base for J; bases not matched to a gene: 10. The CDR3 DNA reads TGTGCCTCTACCTTACAGGGGGGATCTGGAAACACCATATATTTT. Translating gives CASTLQGGSGNTIYF.